The 24 T cell receptor beta chains below come from one sample, sequenced in a study of cytomegalovirus exposure and HLA in healthy donors. Profiled with immunoSEQ multiplex PCR; TCRdb holds only in-frame clones, not every one. Here the sample spans around 60,000 clones, 75% to 95% being singletons. The sample was PBMCs. The receptors stem from a man between 18 and 35 years old in good health and CMV-seronegative.

The chain is built from TRBV5-1 and TRBJ1-5, with 9 bases that match TRBD1. Germline CDR1 reads SGHRS; CDR2 reads YFSETQ. The V gene end was trimmed by 4 bases and the J gene end by 9 bases; junction bases not matched to a gene: 17. The CDR3 has 17 residues. The DNA for the CDR3 is TGCGCCAGCAGCCCCGGGCCACAGGGGGCCCTCGGGGGGCCCCAGCATTTT. It is translated as CASSPGPQGALGGPQHF.

This rearrangement joins TRBV19 to TRBJ1-1; tentatively, D is TRBD1 (6 bases). The germline gives CDR1 LNHDA, CDR2 SQIVND (reference sequence). The CDR3 consists of 15 residues. V shed 5 bases and J shed 5 bases, with 18 bases lying between them. CDR3 loop: CASSFGPQGNTEAFF. The CDR3 DNA reads as TGTGCCAGTAGTTTCGGGCCACAGGGCAATACTGAAGCTTTCTTT.

The chain is built from TRBV14 and TRBJ1-1; 10 positions agree with TRBD1. Germline values: CDR1 SGHDN, CDR2 FVKESK. The J segment lost 4 bases and the V segment lost 3 bases, leaving 8 bases of the junction unmatched. The CDR3 consists of 16 residues. CDR3 sequence (DNA): TGTGCCAGCAGCCATAAACCGGGACAGGGGATCACTGAAGCTTTCTTT. Its translation: CASSHKPGQGITEAFF.

V gene TRBV28 combines with J gene TRBJ1-1; the D gene is possibly TRBD1 (6 bases). Germline V gives CDR1 MDHEN, CDR2 SYDVKM. The CDR3 covers 16 residues. Trimming pared 7 bases from V and 1 base from J, leaving 19 bases between. The CDR3 DNA is TGTGCCAGCATCAACTCCAGGGGATCAAGGAACACTGAAGCTTTCTTT. Translation: CASINSRGSRNTEAFF.

The J gene is TRBJ1-1, the V gene TRBV5-4; 7 bases are shared with TRBD1. Unmatched junction bases numbered 4, after V lost 3 bases and J lost 2 bases. CDR3 size: 14 residues. The germline V gene encodes CDR1 SGHNT and CDR2 YYREEE (reference sequence). The CDR3 bases are TGTGCCAGCAGCTCCCAGGGGGTTAACACTGAAGCTTTCTTT. Translated: CASSSQGVNTEAFF.

The gene calls are TRBV6-5 and TRBJ1-2; tentatively, D is TRBD1 (5 bases). The CDR3 runs to 15 residues. The germline gives CDR1 MNHEY, CDR2 SVGAGI. The V and J ends lost 3 bases and 7 bases respectively, with 18 bases between them. CDR3: CASSYSQEGGSGYTF. The CDR3 DNA reads TGTGCCAGCAGTTATTCACAGGAGGGCGGGAGTGGCTACACCTTC.

Only a few counts were recorded for this clone. At the DNA level, this CDR3 is encoded by other sequences in the same sample as well. The chain is built from TRBV11-2 and TRBJ2-1, with 9 bases that match TRBD2. The V segment lost 1 base and the J segment 2 bases; nucleotides outside the gene matches: 3. Germline V gives CDR1 SGHAT, CDR2 FQNNGV. This CDR3 region has 16 residues. CDR3 loop: CASSLVAGGPYNEQFF. The DNA of the CDR3 is TGTGCCAGCAGCTTAGTGGCGGGAGGGCCCTACAATGAGCAGTTCTTC.

The chain uses TRBV19 and TRBJ2-6; D is possibly TRBD1 (5 bases). From germline, CDR1 is LNHDA and CDR2 SQIVND (reference sequence). The CDR3 runs 17 residues. V lost 4 bases and J lost 1, with 14 bases in between. DNA of the CDR3: TGTGCCAGTAGTAAGTGGGGCAGCCCATCTGGGGCCAACGTCCTGACTTTC. Amino acid sequence: CASSKWGSPSGANVLTF.

CDR3 sequence (DNA): TGTGCCAGCGGGGGGACAGGGCAATCGGGCAATGAGCAGTTCTTC. Its translation is CASGGTGQSGNEQFF. V usage is TRBV25-1 and J usage is TRBJ2-1, with 9 bases matching TRBD1. J lost 6 bases, V lost 8 bases, and 11 bases had no gene match. CDR1 is MGHDK and CDR2 is SYGVNS in the germline V gene. The CDR3 length is 15 residues.

This chain links TRBV6-5 with TRBJ2-7; tentatively, D is TRBD1 (6 bases). Germline V gene lookup returns CDR1 MNHEY and CDR2 SVGAGI. The CDR3 covers 14 residues. With 3 bases removed from V and 0 bases from J, the gap between germline ends came to 9 bases. CDR3 protein: CASSYQGSSYEQYF. Written as DNA, the CDR3 is TGTGCCAGCAGTTATCAGGGGAGCTCCTACGAGCAGTACTTC.

The rearrangement joins TRBV2 to TRBJ2-3; 10 bases are a match to TRBD2. Germline trimming cut 1 base from V and 10 bases from J; bases unmatched to any gene: 5. Germline V CDR1 and CDR2: SNHLY, FYNNEI. The length of the CDR3 is 14 residues. The CDR3 is CASSEDLAGAAQYF. CDR3 DNA: TGTGCCAGCAGTGAAGATCTAGCGGGAGCGGCGCAGTATTTT.

The J gene is TRBJ2-7, the V gene TRBV10-3; a possible D gene is TRBD2 (6 bases). Trimming took off 6 bases at V and 0 bases at J, with 9 bases between the two ends. This CDR3 has 13 residues. Germline V gene lookup returns CDR1 ENHRY and CDR2 SYGVKD. The CDR3 loop is CAIRIADSYEQYF. The CDR3 DNA reads TGTGCCATCAGGATAGCGGACTCCTACGAGCAGTACTTC.

The V call is TRBV9, the J call TRBJ2-1, with TRBD2 identical over 8 bases. This CDR3 has 20 residues. Germline lookup yields CDR1 SGDLS and CDR2 YYNGEE. The J segment lost 0 bases and the V segment lost 3 bases, leaving 17 bases of the junction unmatched. CDR3 bases: TGTGCCAGCAGCGGTGGGGGTAGCGGGACCACTACGAGCTCCTACAATGAGCAGTTCTTC. It is translated as CASSGGGSGTTTSSYNEQFF.

The chain carries TRBV6-6 and TRBJ2-5; 12 positions agree with TRBD2. The CDR3 covers 15 residues. Unmatched junction bases numbered 3, after V lost 6 bases and J lost 1 base. CDR1 is MNHNY, CDR2 SVGAGI, per germline (reference sequence). DNA of the CDR3: TGTGCCAGCAGGGCTAGCGGGAGGGCCCAAGAGACCCAGTACTTC. This gives the protein CASRASGRAQETQYF.

The table lists this clone with a count of one. The chain has TRBV5-6 and TRBJ2-6, with no clear D. This CDR3 comprises 14 residues. The V and J ends lost 3 bases and 0 bases respectively, with 4 bases between them. Germline-derived CDR1 and CDR2 are SGHDT and YYEEEE. CDR3 region: CASSYGSGANVLTF. DNA of the CDR3: TGTGCCAGCAGCTACGGCTCTGGGGCCAACGTCCTGACTTTC. Based on the CDR3 plus reference TRBV5-6 and TRBJ2-6, the full variable domain is DAGVTQSPTHLIKTRGQQVTLRCSPKSGHDTVSWYQQALGQGPQFIFQYYEEEERQRGNFPDRFSGHQFPNYSSELNVNALLLGDSALYLCASSYGSGANVLTFGAGSRLTVL.

The chain recombines TRBV7-2 with TRBJ2-3, with D unclear. V was cut by 5 bases and J by 2 bases, with 5 bases left in between. The germline V gene has CDR1 SGHTA and CDR2 FQGNSA. There are 12 residues in the CDR3. CDR3 nucleotides: TGTGCCAGCAGCCCCTACACAGATACGCAGTATTTT. Protein: CASSPYTDTQYF.

This chain links TRBV7-2 with TRBJ1-5; 8 bases map to TRBD1. CDR1 and CDR2 from the germline V gene are SGHTA and FQGNSA. The CDR3 runs 15 residues. J lost 10 bases, V lost 5 bases, and 13 bases had no gene match. CDR3 residues: CASSDQGQVKEPQHF. The CDR3 DNA reads TGTGCCAGCAGCGACCAGGGACAGGTTAAGGAACCCCAGCATTTT.

V gene TRBV6-6 combines with J gene TRBJ1-2, with D hard to call. The CDR3 has 12 amino acids. V dropped 2 bases and J dropped 8 bases, with 9 bases sitting between them. Per the germline V gene, CDR1 is MNHNY and CDR2 is SVGAGI (reference sequence). CDR3 nucleotide sequence: TGTGCCAGCAGTTACCCCCCGGAGGGCTACACCTTC. This sequence encodes CASSYPPEGYTF.

J is TRBJ1-3 and V is TRBV6-6; 8 bases agree with TRBD1. Germline CDR1 is MNHNY and CDR2 is SVGAGI (reference sequence). V lost 4 bases to trimming and J lost 4 bases; unmatched junction nucleotides: 6. The CDR3 is 15 residues long. The CDR3 sequence: CASSWTGSKGNTIYF. The CDR3 DNA reads as TGTGCCAGCAGTTGGACAGGGTCGAAAGGAAACACCATATATTTT.

CDR3 sequence: CASGTSINNEQFF. CDR3 nucleotide sequence: TGTGCCAGCGGGACTAGCATCAACAATGAGCAGTTCTTC. The V call is TRBV14, the J call TRBJ2-1; 9 nucleotides align to TRBD2. The CDR3 contains 13 residues. The V and J ends lost 8 bases and 5 bases, in that order; junction bases with no gene match: 4. CDR1 is SGHDN and CDR2 is FVKESK in the germline V gene.

The genes are TRBV6-4 and TRBJ2-3, with D maybe TRBD2 (5 bases). Trimming took off 6 bases at V and 1 base at J, with 14 bases between the two ends. The CDR3 length is 15 residues. Germline loops: CDR1 MRHNA, CDR2 SNTAGT. The CDR3: CASSPGGFGTDTQYF. CDR3 DNA sequence: TGTGCCAGCAGCCCCGGCGGGTTTGGCACAGATACGCAGTATTTT.

In this sample, this clone turned up once. V is TRBV30 and J is TRBJ1-5, with 8 bases identical to TRBD1. The CDR3 runs to 15 residues. In germline, CDR1 is GTSNPN, CDR2 SVGIG (reference sequence). V was clipped by 2 bases and J by 2 bases; unmatched bases: 5. The CDR3 sequence is CAWSYGQGGNQPQHF. The CDR3 DNA sequence: TGTGCCTGGAGTTACGGACAGGGTGGCAATCAGCCCCAGCATTTT.

V is TRBV28 and J is TRBJ2-5, with 7 bases that match TRBD1. CDR3 size: 14 residues. Germline V gene sequence: CDR1 MDHEN, CDR2 SYDVKM. J was trimmed by 5 bases and V by 5 bases; bases with no gene match: 8. The CDR3 DNA reads TGTGCCAGCAGTAAACGACAGGGTTGGGAGACCCAGTACTTC. Encoded protein: CASSKRQGWETQYF. Combining the CDR3 with reference TRBV28 and TRBJ2-5 gives the whole variable domain DVKVTQSSRYLVKRTGEKVFLECVQDMDHENMFWYRQDPGLGLRLIYFSYDVKMKEKGDIPEGYSVSREKKERFSLILESASTNQTSMYLCASSKRQGWETQYFGPGTRLLVL.

This chain links TRBV4-2 with TRBJ2-7, with 11 positions matching TRBD2. This CDR3 spans 14 amino acids. Germline loops: CDR1 LGHNA, CDR2 YNFKEQ. The V segment lost 4 bases and the J segment 6 bases; nucleotides outside the gene matches: 5. Written as DNA, the CDR3 is TGTGCCAGCAGCCCACTAGCGGGAGAAGCCGAGCAGTACTTC. This encodes CASSPLAGEAEQYF.